This T cell receptor (beta chain) was obtained from a study of T cells after yellow fever vaccination. For the study at large: SMART-Seq v4 Ultra Low Input prepared libraries from low-cell fractions. Study results and limitations: Repertoires sorted by FACS could include abundant clonotypes that are contaminants from the bulk population. Reappearance after the booster was seen for most primary-vaccination clones, at 96% CD4 and about 90% CD8. Clonotypes found in both CD4 and CD8 compartments made up a small share.

TCRdb recomputed calls from the 5' RACE reads with MiXCR, one row per CDR3 protein. The data contain some 70,000 distinct CDR3 sequences, approximately 7% of them singletons. The germline V and J ends were trimmed by 4 bases and 4 bases, with 12 bases remaining between them. CDR3 length: 14 amino acids. The germline gives CDR1 LNHDA, CDR2 SQIVND (reference sequence). This clonotype showed up just a few times. Its antigen remains unidentified. The V gene is TRBV19, the J gene TRBJ2-3, with D uncertain. The clonotype was recovered from a man aged 18 to 35 who received the YFV17D yellow fever vaccine. Specimen: CD8+ T cells sorted from PBMCs, collected approximately 47 days after the first yellow fever vaccination. The CDR3 nucleotides are TGTGCCAGTAGTACGGCTAGTAGCCCAGATACGCAGTATTTT. Its translation is CASSTASSPDTQYF.